This T cell receptor beta chain was identified in a study of blood T cell repertoires in COVID-19. The repertoire was sequenced with immunoSEQ multiplex PCR; TCRdb's copy has only in-frame clones and lacks some. The sample has 200,000 to 250,000 clones, around 90% seen once. Between the trimmed V and J ends, which lost 6 bases and 7 bases, there was a span of 13 bases. In germline, CDR1 is MNHEY, CDR2 SMNVEV (reference sequence). This CDR3 is 13 amino acids long. V gene TRBV27 combines with J gene TRBJ2-1; no reliable D call. The clonotype originates from a man aged 18 to 30 with active or convalescent COVID-19. The specimen was peripheral blood. CDR3 DNA: TGTGCCAGCAGAGCCGCCTCGAGGAATGAGCAGTTCTTC. This sequence encodes CASRAASRNEQFF.